These T cell receptor beta chains were read from a single sample in a study of cytomegalovirus exposure and HLA in healthy donors. Libraries were prepared by immunoSEQ multiplex PCR; TCRdb keeps only in-frame clonotypes and omits some of them. The sample records some 140,000 clones, 79% being singletons. Sequencing used PBMCs. The receptors stem from a man aged 40-49 years in good health and CMV-seropositive. CDR3s include the opening cysteine and the closing phenylalanine or tryptophan. Each record gives: CDR3 length, V gene, J gene, CDR3 protein.

>15|TRBV5-1|TRBJ1-4
CASSGEGQGSEKLFF
>13|TRBV15|TRBJ2-1
CATGAGRYNEQFF
>15|TRBV11-2|TRBJ2-7
CASKEGLAGVYEQYF
>17|TRBV4-1|TRBJ2-3
CASSPEGRGGGADTQYF
>14|TRBV19|TRBJ1-1
CASSDGRGNTEAFF
>14|TRBV29-1|TRBJ2-7
CSVVGLVVPYEQYF
>15|TRBV4-2|TRBJ2-7
CASSQDETGGYEQYF
>14|TRBV28|TRBJ2-7
CASSFGTAPNEQYF
>15|TRBV5-1|TRBJ2-3
CASSWGTGYTDTQYF
>17|TRBV2|TRBJ1-6
CASSATGGGSYNSPLHF
>13|TRBV10-1|TRBJ1-6
CASSESGERPLHF
>13|TRBV19|TRBJ2-4
CASSIGTVPAVMF
>15|TRBV18|TRBJ1-6
CASSPALADNSPLHF
>14|TRBV13|TRBJ2-5
CASSYRGAQETQYF
>16|TRBV5-4|TRBJ2-5
CASSAPLAGVEETQYF
>14|TRBV6-6|TRBJ1-4
CASGRDLTNEKLFF
>15|TRBV7-6|TRBJ1-1
CASSPQGGDRTEAFF
>16|TRBV27|TRBJ1-1
CASSLSGRAANTEAFF
>13|TRBV7-9|TRBJ1-1
CASSFDGNTEAFF
>15|TRBV30|TRBJ1-6
CAWSIPDRRNSPLHF
>13|TRBV11-2|TRBJ1-1
CASSPSMNTEAFF
>13|TRBV5-1|TRBJ1-5
CASSFVGNQPQHF
>14|TRBV2|TRBJ2-5
CASSATGGPETQYF
>14|TRBV13|TRBJ2-1
CASSPGTSGLEQFF
>13|TRBV30|TRBJ1-3
CAWSVHSGNTIYF
>13|TRBV19|TRBJ1-4
CASTGTPYEKLFF
>15|TRBV29-1|TRBJ2-7
CSVEQGSSGRYEQYF
>16|TRBV7-7|TRBJ2-2
CASRRLPGGVTGELFF
>14|TRBV19|TRBJ2-7
CASSMSGVEYEQYF
>17|TRBV13|TRBJ2-7
CASSSLPYRDSSYEQYF
>14|TRBV28|TRBJ2-7
CASSYLEGLYEQYF
>18|TRBV27|TRBJ1-2
CASSFLGTAGEGLRGYTF
>16|TRBV21-1|TRBJ2-3
CASSKSETGIVDTQYF
>18|TRBV4-1|TRBJ2-3
CASSQGSLAGTSTDTQYF
>16|TRBV28|-
CASSLLQGAIAYEQYF
>18|TRBV11-2|TRBJ2-2
CASSPGTSALPGAGELFF
>17|TRBV11-3|TRBJ1-4
CASSYPRMGSTNEKLFF
>15|TRBV19|TRBJ2-2
CASSMTGGRTGELFF
>14|TRBV7-8|TRBJ2-1
CASPGLADYNEQFF
>13|TRBV7-8|TRBJ2-5
CASSYPGLETQYF
>17|TRBV7-8|TRBJ2-5
CASSSPTSGRAGETQYF
>17|TRBV5-1|TRBJ2-3
CASSLVHRGPEGDTQYF
>14|TRBV6-6|TRBJ1-1
CASTPGQPNTEAFF
>16|TRBV5-5|TRBJ1-2
CASSLVDRLSIYGYTF
>13|TRBV2|TRBJ1-2
CASMGQFNYGYTF
>16|TRBV7-2|TRBJ2-1
CASSAAGTGVYNEQFF
>17|TRBV5-1|TRBJ2-2
CASSLYLAGANTGELFF
>14|TRBV19|TRBJ1-4
CASSPDGGNEKLFF
>17|TRBV7-2|TRBJ2-2
CASSVLRTRANTGELFF
>13|TRBV27|TRBJ2-1
CASSPTGWNEQFF
>15|TRBV9|TRBJ2-3
CASSGQGSLLSTQYF
>12|TRBV10-3|TRBJ2-5
CAISDTGETQYF